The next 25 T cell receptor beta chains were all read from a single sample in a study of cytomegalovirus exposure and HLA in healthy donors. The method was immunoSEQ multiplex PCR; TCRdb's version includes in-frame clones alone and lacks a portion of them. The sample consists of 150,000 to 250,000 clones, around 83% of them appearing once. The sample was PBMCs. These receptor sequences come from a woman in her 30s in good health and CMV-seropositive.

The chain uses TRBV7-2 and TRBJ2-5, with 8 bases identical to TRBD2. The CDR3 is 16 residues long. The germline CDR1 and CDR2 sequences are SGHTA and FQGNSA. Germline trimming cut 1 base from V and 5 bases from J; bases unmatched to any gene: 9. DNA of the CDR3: TGTGCCAGCAGCTTAGGGAGAGCGGGAGCTTTGGAGACCCAGTACTTC. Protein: CASSLGRAGALETQYF. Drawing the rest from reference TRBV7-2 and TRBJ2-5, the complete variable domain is GAGVSQSPSNKVTEKGKDVELRCDPISGHTALYWYRQSLGQGLEFLIYFQGNSAPDKSGLPSDRFSAERTGGSVSTLTIQRTQQEDSAVYLCASSLGRAGALETQYFGPGTRLLVL.

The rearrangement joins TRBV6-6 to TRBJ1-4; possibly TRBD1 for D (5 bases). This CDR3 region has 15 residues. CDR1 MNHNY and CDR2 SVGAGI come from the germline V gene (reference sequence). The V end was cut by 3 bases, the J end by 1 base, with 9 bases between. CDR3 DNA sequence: TGTGCCAGCAGTTATCGGGACTTAACTAATGAAAAACTGTTTTTT. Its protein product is CASSYRDLTNEKLFF.

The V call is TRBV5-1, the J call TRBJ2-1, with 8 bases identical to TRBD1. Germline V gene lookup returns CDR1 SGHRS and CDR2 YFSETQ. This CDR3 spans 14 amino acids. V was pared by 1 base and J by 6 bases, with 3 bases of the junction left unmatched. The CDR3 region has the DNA TGCGCCAGCAGCTTGAGGACAGGGCTCAATGAGCAGTTCTTC. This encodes CASSLRTGLNEQFF.

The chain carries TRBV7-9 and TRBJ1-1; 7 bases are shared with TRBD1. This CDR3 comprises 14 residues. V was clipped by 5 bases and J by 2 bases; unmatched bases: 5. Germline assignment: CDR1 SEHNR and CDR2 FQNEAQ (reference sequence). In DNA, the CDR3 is TGTGCCAGCAGCCGCGGACAGGATAACACTGAAGCTTTCTTT. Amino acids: CASSRGQDNTEAFF.

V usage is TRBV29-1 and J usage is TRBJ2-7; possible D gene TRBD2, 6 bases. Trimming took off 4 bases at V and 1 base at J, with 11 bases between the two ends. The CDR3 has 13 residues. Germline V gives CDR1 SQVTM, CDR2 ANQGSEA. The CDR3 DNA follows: TGCAGCGTTGTCGGGAGAGGATCCTACGAGCAGTACTTC. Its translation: CSVVGRGSYEQYF.

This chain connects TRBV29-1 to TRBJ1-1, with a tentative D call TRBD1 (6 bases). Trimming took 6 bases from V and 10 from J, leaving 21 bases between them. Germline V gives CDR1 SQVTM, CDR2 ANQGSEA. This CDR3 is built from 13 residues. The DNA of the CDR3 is TGCAGCGTCCAAAGAGGGGGGGAAGGGCGAGCTTTCTTT. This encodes CSVQRGGEGRAFF. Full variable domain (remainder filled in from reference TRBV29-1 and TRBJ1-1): SAVISQKPSRDICQRGTSLTIQCQVDSQVTMMFWYRQQPGQSLTLIATANQGSEATYESGFVIDKFPISRPNLTFSTLTVSNMSPEDSSIYLCSVQRGGEGRAFFGQGTRLTVV.

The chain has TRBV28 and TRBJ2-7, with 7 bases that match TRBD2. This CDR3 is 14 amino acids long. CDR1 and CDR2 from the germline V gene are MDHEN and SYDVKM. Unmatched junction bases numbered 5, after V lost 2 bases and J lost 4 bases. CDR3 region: CASSLLAEYYEQYF. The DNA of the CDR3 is TGTGCCAGCAGTTTACTAGCGGAGTATTACGAGCAGTACTTC.

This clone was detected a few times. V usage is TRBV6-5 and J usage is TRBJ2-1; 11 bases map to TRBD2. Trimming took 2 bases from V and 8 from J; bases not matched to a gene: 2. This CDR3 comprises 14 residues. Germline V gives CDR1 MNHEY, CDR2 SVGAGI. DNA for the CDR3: TGTGCCAGCAGTTACCTGGGACTAGCGGATGAGCAGTTCTTC. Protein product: CASSYLGLADEQFF.

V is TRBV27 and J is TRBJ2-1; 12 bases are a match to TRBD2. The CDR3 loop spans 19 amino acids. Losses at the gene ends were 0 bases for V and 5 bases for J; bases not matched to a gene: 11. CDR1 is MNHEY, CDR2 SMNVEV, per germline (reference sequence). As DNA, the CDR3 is TGTGCCAGCAGTTTATCGACTGTGGCTAGCGGGAGGGCACACAATGAGCAGTTCTTC. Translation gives CASSLSTVASGRAHNEQFF.

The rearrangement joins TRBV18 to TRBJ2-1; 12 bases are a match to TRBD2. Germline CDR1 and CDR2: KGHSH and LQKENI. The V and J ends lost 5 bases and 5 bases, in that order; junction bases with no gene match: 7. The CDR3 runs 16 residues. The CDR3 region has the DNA TGTGCCAGCTCAAAGCAGACTAGCGGGAGACACAATGAGCAGTTCTTC. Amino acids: CASSKQTSGRHNEQFF.

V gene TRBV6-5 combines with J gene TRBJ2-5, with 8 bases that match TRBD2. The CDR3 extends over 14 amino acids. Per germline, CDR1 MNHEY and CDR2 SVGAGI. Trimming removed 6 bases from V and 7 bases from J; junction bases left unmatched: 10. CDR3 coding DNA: TGTGCCAGCAGCCTGACTCTCGCGGGGGGGACCCAGTACTTC. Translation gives CASSLTLAGGTQYF.

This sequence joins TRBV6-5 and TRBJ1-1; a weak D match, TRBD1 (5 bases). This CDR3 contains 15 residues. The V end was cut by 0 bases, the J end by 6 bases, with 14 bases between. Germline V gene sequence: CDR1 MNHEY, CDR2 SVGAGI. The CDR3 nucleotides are TGTGCCAGCAGTTACTCCAAGGGGCCCGATGCTGAAGCTTTCTTT. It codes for CASSYSKGPDAEAFF.

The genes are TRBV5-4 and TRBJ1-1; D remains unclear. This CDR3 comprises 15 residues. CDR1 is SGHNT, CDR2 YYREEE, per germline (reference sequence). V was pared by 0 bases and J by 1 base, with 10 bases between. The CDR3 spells CASSLEHPRNTEAFF. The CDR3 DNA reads TGTGCCAGCAGCTTGGAACATCCTAGGAACACTGAAGCTTTCTTT. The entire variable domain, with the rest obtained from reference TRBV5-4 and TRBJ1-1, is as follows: ETGVTQSPTHLIKTRGQQVTLRCSSQSGHNTVSWYQQALGQGPQFIFQYYREEENGRGNFPPRFSGLQFPNYSSELNVNALELDDSALYLCASSLEHPRNTEAFFGQGTRLTVV.

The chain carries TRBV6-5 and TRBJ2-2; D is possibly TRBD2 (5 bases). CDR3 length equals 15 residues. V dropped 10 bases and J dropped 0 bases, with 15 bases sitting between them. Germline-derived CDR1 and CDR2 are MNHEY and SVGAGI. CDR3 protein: CATLNRGPNTGELFF. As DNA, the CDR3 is TGTGCCACCCTCAATCGGGGTCCGAACACCGGGGAGCTGTTTTTT.

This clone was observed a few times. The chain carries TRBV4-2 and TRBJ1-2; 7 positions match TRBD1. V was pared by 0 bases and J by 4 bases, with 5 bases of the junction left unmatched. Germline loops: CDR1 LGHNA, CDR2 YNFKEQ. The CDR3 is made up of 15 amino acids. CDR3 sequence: CASSQDYPGGYGYTF. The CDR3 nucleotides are TGTGCCAGCAGCCAAGATTATCCAGGGGGCTATGGCTACACCTTC.

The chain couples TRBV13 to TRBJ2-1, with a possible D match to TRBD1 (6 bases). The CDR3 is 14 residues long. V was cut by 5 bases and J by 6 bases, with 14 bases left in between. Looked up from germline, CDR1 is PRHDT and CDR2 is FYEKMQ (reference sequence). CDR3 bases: TGTGCCAGCAGCGCACTTGGACAGTCCAATGAGCAGTTCTTC. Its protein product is CASSALGQSNEQFF.

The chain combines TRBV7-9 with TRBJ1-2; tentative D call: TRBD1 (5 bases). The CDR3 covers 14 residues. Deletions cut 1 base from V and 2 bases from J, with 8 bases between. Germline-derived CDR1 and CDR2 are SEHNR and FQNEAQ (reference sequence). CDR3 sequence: CASSLGQINYGYTF. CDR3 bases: TGTGCCAGCAGCTTAGGACAGATCAACTATGGCTACACCTTC.

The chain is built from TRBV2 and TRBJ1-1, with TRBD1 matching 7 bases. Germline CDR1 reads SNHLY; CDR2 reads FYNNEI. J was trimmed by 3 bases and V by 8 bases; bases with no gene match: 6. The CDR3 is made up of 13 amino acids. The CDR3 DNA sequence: TGTGCCAGCGGTACCGGGACAGACACTGAAGCTTTCTTT. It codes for CASGTGTDTEAFF.

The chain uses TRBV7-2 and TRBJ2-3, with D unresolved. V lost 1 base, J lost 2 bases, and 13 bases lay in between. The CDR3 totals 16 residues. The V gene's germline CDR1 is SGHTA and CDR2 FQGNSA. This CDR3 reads CASSLDSSFSTDTQYF. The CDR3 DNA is TGTGCCAGCAGCTTAGACAGTTCCTTTTCCACAGATACGCAGTATTTT.

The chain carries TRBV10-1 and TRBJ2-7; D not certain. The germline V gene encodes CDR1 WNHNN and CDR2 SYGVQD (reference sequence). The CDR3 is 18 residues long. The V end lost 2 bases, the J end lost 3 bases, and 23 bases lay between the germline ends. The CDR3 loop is CASSEGVAANTKSYEQYF. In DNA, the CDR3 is TGCGCCAGCAGTGAGGGAGTTGCGGCGAACACCAAAAGCTACGAGCAGTACTTC.

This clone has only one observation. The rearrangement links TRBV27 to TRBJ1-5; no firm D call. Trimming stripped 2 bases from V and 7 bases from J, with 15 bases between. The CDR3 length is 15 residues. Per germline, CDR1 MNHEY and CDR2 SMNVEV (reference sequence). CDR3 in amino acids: CASSLEGLVSQPQHF. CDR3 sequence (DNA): TGTGCCAGCAGTTTAGAAGGACTGGTCAGCCAGCCCCAGCATTTT.

The CDR3 DNA reads TGTGCCAGCTCGGCCGACAGGAGTCACCAAGAGACCCAGTACTTC. Encoded protein: CASSADRSHQETQYF. This sequence joins TRBV18 and TRBJ2-5, with D perhaps matching TRBD1 (6 bases). This CDR3 is built from 15 residues. V lost 6 bases, J lost 0 bases, and 14 bases lay in between. Germline V gene sequence: CDR1 KGHSH, CDR2 LQKENI.

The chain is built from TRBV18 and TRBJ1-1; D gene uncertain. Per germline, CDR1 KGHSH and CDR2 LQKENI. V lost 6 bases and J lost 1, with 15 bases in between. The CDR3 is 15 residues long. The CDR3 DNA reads TGTGCCAGCTCCCAGAGTGGCCCGGGGAACACTGAAGCTTTCTTT. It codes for CASSQSGPGNTEAFF. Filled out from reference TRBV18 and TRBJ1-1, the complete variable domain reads NAGVMQNPRHLVRRRGQEARLRCSPMKGHSHVYWYRQLPEEGLKFMVYLQKENIIDESGMPKERFSAEFPKEGPSILRIQQVVRGDSAAYFCASSQSGPGNTEAFFGQGTRLTVV.

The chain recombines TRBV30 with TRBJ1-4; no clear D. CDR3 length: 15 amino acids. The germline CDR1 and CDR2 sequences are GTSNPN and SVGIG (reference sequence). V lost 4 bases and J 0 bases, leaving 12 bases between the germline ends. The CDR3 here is CAWNGQAATNEKLFF. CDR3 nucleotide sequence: TGTGCCTGGAATGGGCAGGCCGCAACTAATGAAAAACTGTTTTTT.

CDR3 region: CASSLNGGQPYGYTF. CDR3 in DNA: TGTGCCAGCAGCCTAAATGGGGGACAGCCCTATGGCTACACCTTC. The gene calls are TRBV28 and TRBJ1-2; TRBD1 agrees at 7 bases. From germline, CDR1 is MDHEN and CDR2 SYDVKM. Trimming removed 6 bases from V and 4 bases from J; junction bases left unmatched: 11. The CDR3 contains 15 residues.